The 5 T cell receptor beta chains below were found in one sample sequenced in a study of technical replicates of blood from a handful of donors. Libraries were prepared by immunoSEQ multiplex PCR; TCRdb keeps only in-frame clonotypes and omits some of them. The data show more than 55,000 clones, 92% seen once. Specimen: T cells isolated from PBMCs. Source of these receptors: a human donor in good health.

This clone occurred once. This chain uses TRBV6-4 with TRBJ2-1; D may be TRBD2 (6 bases). The germline V gene has CDR1 MRHNA and CDR2 SNTAGT. This CDR3 comprises 15 residues. Trimming removed 10 bases at V and 0 bases at J, with 16 bases between. CDR3 nucleotides: TGTGCCACCGGTGCGGCGGGACTCTCCTACAATGAGCAGTTCTTC. Translating gives CATGAAGLSYNEQFF.

The rearrangement uses TRBV7-8 and TRBJ2-1, with D hard to call. This CDR3 region has 12 residues. Trimming took off 8 bases at V and 7 bases at J, with 12 bases between the two ends. Germline V gene lookup returns CDR1 SGHVS and CDR2 FQNEAQ. The CDR3: CASGKVRNEQFF. DNA for the CDR3: TGTGCCAGCGGCAAAGTCCGAAATGAGCAGTTCTTC.

The gene calls are TRBV19 and TRBJ1-2, with TRBD1 matching over 7 bases. Germline V lookup: CDR1 LNHDA, CDR2 SQIVND (reference sequence). The CDR3 is 15 residues long. V was pared by 5 bases and J by 5 bases, with 11 bases of the junction left unmatched. CDR3 sequence: CASSLPSGTAYGYTF. Here the CDR3 DNA reads TGTGCCAGTAGTTTACCTTCCGGGACAGCTTATGGCTACACCTTC.

The V call is TRBV18, the J call TRBJ2-5; 7 nucleotides agree with TRBD2. CDR3 size: 16 residues. Germline lookup yields CDR1 KGHSH and CDR2 LQKENI. V shed 1 base, J shed 2 bases, and the junction held 7 bases outside the gene matches. CDR3 coding DNA: TGTGCCAGCTCACCACTGACTAGCCTAACACAAGAGACCCAGTACTTC. It codes for CASSPLTSLTQETQYF.

V and J are TRBV6-5 and TRBJ2-2, with D possibly TRBD1 on 5 matching bases. This CDR3 is built from 14 residues. The germline gives CDR1 MNHEY, CDR2 SVGAGI. Trimming removed 8 bases from V and 2 bases from J, with 12 bases in between. CDR3 in DNA: TGTGCCAGCCTAGTGCAGGGAAACACCGGGGAGCTGTTTTTT. It translates to CASLVQGNTGELFF.